The 2 T cell receptor beta chains listed next were all sequenced from one sample in a study of blood T cell repertoires in COVID-19. The assay was immunoSEQ multiplex PCR, and TCRdb's table has in-frame clones only and misses some. In the table there are a few hundred thousand clones, 85% to 90% of which are singletons. The material sequenced was PBMCs or T cells enriched from blood (not recorded which). The receptors here all came from a man aged 25-45 years who had recovered from COVID-19.

As concerns this clone: A read error is likely, as this CDR3 ends without the conserved phenylalanine or tryptophan. The DNA is omitted, as the CDR3 cannot be located on it reliably, and the CDR3 follows TCRdb's listing. The chain joins TRBV24-1 to TRBJ1-5; the table's D gene call, TRBD1, was not cross checked with the DNA. In germline, CDR1 is KGHDR, CDR2 SFDVKD. The CDR3 is 12 amino acids long, termini counted. Here the CDR3 reads CATSDYRQGKTM.

The genes are TRBV5-1 and TRBJ2-3; 10 bases map to TRBD1. The CDR3 extends over 15 amino acids. V lost 4 bases, J lost 7 bases, and 9 bases stayed unmatched. Germline loops: CDR1 SGHRS, CDR2 YFSETQ. The CDR3 DNA is TGCGCCAGCAGCCCGACAGGGGGCGCCGGCTATACGCAGTATTTT. Translating it yields CASSPTGGAGYTQYF.